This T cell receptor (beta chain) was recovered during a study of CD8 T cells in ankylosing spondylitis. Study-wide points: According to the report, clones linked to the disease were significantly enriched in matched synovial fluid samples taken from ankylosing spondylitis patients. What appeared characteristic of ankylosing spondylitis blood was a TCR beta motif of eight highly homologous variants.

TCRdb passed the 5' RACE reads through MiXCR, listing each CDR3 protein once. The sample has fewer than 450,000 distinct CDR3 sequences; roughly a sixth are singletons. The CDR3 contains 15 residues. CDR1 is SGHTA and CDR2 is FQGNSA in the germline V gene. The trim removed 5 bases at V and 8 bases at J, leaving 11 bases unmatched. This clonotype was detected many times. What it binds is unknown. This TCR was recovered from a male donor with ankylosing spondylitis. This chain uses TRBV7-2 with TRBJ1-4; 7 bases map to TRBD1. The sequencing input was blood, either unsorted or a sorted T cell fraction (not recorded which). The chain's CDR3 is CASSTGDRAGEKLFF. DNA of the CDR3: TGTGCCAGCAGCACCGGCGACAGGGCAGGGGAAAAACTGTTTTTT.